The present TCR beta chain was sequenced within a study of blood T cell repertoires in COVID-19. CDR3 length equals 14 residues. Sequenced by immunoSEQ multiplex PCR; TCRdb stores in-frame clones only, minus some. The sample has approximately 140,000 clones, around 91% seen once. The rearrangement joins TRBV12-2 to TRBJ1-1. TRBV12-2 is classified as a pseudogene. The sample was peripheral blood. The origin of this receptor is a man aged 18 to 30 with COVID-19, enrolled during active disease. CDR3 coding DNA: TGTGCAAGTCGCACCCGAGGGTTGAACACTGAAGCTTTCTTT. Its translation is CASRTRGLNTEAFF.